The 10 T cell receptor beta chains reported below all come from one sample, sequenced in a study of shared clonotypes between healthy human individuals. Using immunoSEQ multiplex PCR, the repertoire was profiled, and TCRdb retains in-frame clones only, with some absent. The sample lists 2 million to 2.5 million clones, 85% to 95% occurring once. The specimen was naive CD4+ T cells from PBMCs. The subset here: CD45RA+ positively selected. Source of these receptors: a man aged 18 to 30 in good health. Some clones in this sample may be carry-over from other donors' samples.

The chain employs TRBV6-1 and TRBJ1-2, with 8 nucleotides matching TRBD1. Germline-derived CDR1 and CDR2 are MNHNS and SASEGT. Trimming cost V 1 base and J 3 bases; bases outside gene matches: 7. This CDR3 spans 16 amino acids. The CDR3: CASSEDYRGLYYGYTF. CDR3 in DNA: TGTGCCAGCAGTGAAGACTACAGGGGGTTGTACTATGGCTACACCTTC.

The chain carries TRBV9 and TRBJ1-2; D is uncertain. Germline CDR1 is SGDLS and CDR2 is YYNGEE. Trimming stripped 3 bases from V and 3 bases from J, with 9 bases between. The CDR3 consists of 13 residues. CDR3: CASSGGRDYGYTF. The DNA of the CDR3 is TGTGCCAGCAGCGGCGGACGGGACTATGGCTACACCTTC.

This clone has more than one count but fewer than ten. The rearrangement uses TRBV30 and TRBJ1-1, with D unresolved. Germline CDR1 GTSNPN, CDR2 SVGIG (reference sequence). The CDR3 runs to 13 residues. Deletions cut 0 bases from V and 3 bases from J, with 8 bases between. CDR3 in amino acids: CAWSVLGDTEAFF. CDR3 coding DNA: TGTGCCTGGAGTGTACTTGGGGACACTGAAGCTTTCTTT.

The chain links TRBV5-1 to TRBJ1-3, with TRBD1 as a possible D gene (5 bases). The CDR3 length is 16 residues. Germline V lookup: CDR1 SGHRS, CDR2 YFSETQ. V was cut by 4 bases and J by 0 bases, with 14 bases left in between. The CDR3 coding sequence is TGCGCCAGCAGCAGGGGAGACGGACTCTCTGGAAACACCATATATTTT. As protein: CASSRGDGLSGNTIYF.

The gene calls are TRBV9 and TRBJ2-5, with D maybe TRBD1 (6 bases). Judging by the DNA end, TRBJ2-7 fits better; the J call may be wrong. The CDR3 totals 16 residues. Per germline, CDR1 SGDLS and CDR2 YYNGEE. The CDR3 sequence: CASSPTAGAISYEQYF. CDR3 coding DNA: TGTGCCAGCAGCCCCACCGCAGGGGCGATCTCCTACGAGCAGTACTTC.

V is TRBV28 and J is TRBJ2-7; 12 bases align to TRBD2. The CDR3 length is 16 residues. The junction had 7 bases not matched to a gene; V was cut back by 5 bases and J by 2 bases. The germline V gene has CDR1 MDHEN and CDR2 SYDVKM. CDR3 loop: CASSLAGGAAPYEQYF. Here the CDR3 DNA reads TGTGCCAGCAGTCTAGCGGGAGGGGCCGCTCCCTACGAGCAGTACTTC.

This sequence joins TRBV18 and TRBJ1-4; no reliable D call. This CDR3 has 16 residues. The germline V gene encodes CDR1 KGHSH and CDR2 LQKENI. V lost 1 base and J lost 7, with 16 bases in between. The CDR3 DNA reads TGTGCCAGCTCACCACAGGCCCGCACAGACACTGAAAAACTGTTTTTT. It codes for CASSPQARTDTEKLFF.

The chain uses TRBV25-1 and TRBJ1-1; 9 positions match TRBD1. The trim removed 4 bases at V and 3 bases at J, leaving 6 bases unmatched. Per the germline V gene, CDR1 is MGHDK and CDR2 is SYGVNS. This CDR3 comprises 15 residues. CDR3 coding DNA: TGTGCCAGCAGTGGGACAGGGGCAGGGGACACTGAAGCTTTCTTT. This sequence encodes CASSGTGAGDTEAFF.

CDR3 coding DNA: TGTGCCAGCAGCCTAGCGCCCAGCACAGATACGCAGTATTTT. Its translation: CASSLAPSTDTQYF. The chain links TRBV7-3 to TRBJ2-3; D may be TRBD2 (6 bases). V lost 5 bases, J lost 0 bases, and 9 bases lay in between. CDR1 is SGHTA, CDR2 FQGTGA, per germline. The CDR3 consists of 14 residues.

This rearrangement joins TRBV5-5 to TRBJ2-1; D is undetermined. This CDR3 comprises 13 residues. CDR1 is SGHKS, CDR2 YYEKEE, per germline (reference sequence). V lost 2 bases to trimming and J lost 2 bases, with 5 bases between them. CDR3 residues: CASSFTAYNEQFF. The DNA of the CDR3 is TGTGCCAGCAGCTTTACGGCCTACAATGAGCAGTTCTTC.